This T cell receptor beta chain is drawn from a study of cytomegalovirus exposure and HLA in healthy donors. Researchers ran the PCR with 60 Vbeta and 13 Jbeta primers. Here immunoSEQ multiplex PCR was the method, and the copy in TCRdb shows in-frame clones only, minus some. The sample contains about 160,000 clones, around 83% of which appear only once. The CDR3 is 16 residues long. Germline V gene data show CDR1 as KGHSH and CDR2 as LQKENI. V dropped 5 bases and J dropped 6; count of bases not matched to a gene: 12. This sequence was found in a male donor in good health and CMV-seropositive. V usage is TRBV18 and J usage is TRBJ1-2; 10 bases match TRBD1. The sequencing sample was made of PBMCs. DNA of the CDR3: TGTGCCAGCTCAGAATCCGGGACAGGGGCTAGAGATGGCTACACCTTC. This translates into CASSESGTGARDGYTF.